This T cell receptor (beta chain) emerged from a study of T cells in Graves' hyperthyroidism and ophthalmopathy. Study outcomes and limitations: Most clonotypes that expanded in the thyroid above 0.001 also showed up in blood.

A patient was excluded if there was uncontrolled infection, other autoimmune disease, pregnancy or lactation. At least ten counts were recorded for this clonotype. Its antigen is still unknown. Germline-derived CDR1 and CDR2 are SGHRS and YFSETQ. This CDR3 comprises 17 residues. Between the trimmed V and J ends, which lost 3 bases and 8 bases, there was a span of 24 bases. TCR beta CDR3 regions were amplified from RNA transcripts. A first-round RT-PCR of the TCR CDR3 used the HTBI primer set. MiXCR was run by TCRdb on the multiplex PCR reads, yielding one entry per CDR3 protein. Of some 490,000 distinct CDR3 sequences listed, roughly 22% are singletons.

This sequence was found in a woman aged 70 to 79 with Graves' ophthalmopathy. Sequenced input: blood. The rearrangement uses TRBV5-1 and TRBJ2-1; D gene ambiguous. CDR3 protein: CASSWGLGIGTPYEQFF. DNA for the CDR3: TGCGCCAGCAGCTGGGGTCTGGGGATAGGCACGCCCTATGAGCAGTTCTTC. The complete variable domain, with remaining parts taken from reference TRBV5-1 and TRBJ2-1, reads KAGVTQTPRYLIKTRGQQVTLSCSPISGHRSVSWYQQTPGQGLQFLFEYFSETQRNKGNFPGRFSGRQFSNSRSEMNVSTLELGDSALYLCASSWGLGIGTPYEQFFGPGTRLTVL.